Below, 22 T cell receptor beta chains from the same sample are listed, as sequenced in a study of T cells in Graves' hyperthyroidism and ophthalmopathy. From RNA transcripts, TCR beta CDR3 regions were amplified. A first-round RT-PCR of the TCR CDR3 used the HTBI primer set. Each CDR3 protein gets one entry after TCRdb re-called the multiplex PCR reads with MiXCR. The table records more than 250,000 distinct CDR3 sequences, 13% to 15% of them present only once. The sequenced material came from blood. The receptors shown here come from a woman between 50 and 59 years old with Graves' hyperthyroidism that later progressed to Graves' ophthalmopathy.

This clonotype was counted at least ten times. J is TRBJ1-1 and V is TRBV5-1, with D unresolved. V lost 4 bases and J 4 bases, leaving 8 bases between the germline ends. The CDR3 loop spans 12 amino acids. Germline lookup yields CDR1 SGHRS and CDR2 YFSETQ. In DNA form, the CDR3 reads TGCGCCAGCAGCGCCATTGCCACTGAAGCTTTCTTT. Amino acids: CASSAIATEAFF. The entire variable domain, with the rest obtained from reference TRBV5-1 and TRBJ1-1, is as follows: KAGVTQTPRYLIKTRGQQVTLSCSPISGHRSVSWYQQTPGQGLQFLFEYFSETQRNKGNFPGRFSGRQFSNSRSEMNVSTLELGDSALYLCASSAIATEAFFGQGTRLTVV.

The chain combines TRBV5-1 with TRBJ2-3; TRBD2 matches at 10 bases. The germline V gene encodes CDR1 SGHRS and CDR2 YFSETQ. The CDR3 length is 16 residues. J was trimmed by 1 base and V by 5 bases; bases with no gene match: 7. The CDR3 region is CASSKGGTSGTDTQYF. The CDR3 bases are TGCGCCAGCAGTAAGGGGGGGACTAGCGGCACAGATACGCAGTATTTT.

This clonotype occurred a few times. The rearrangement links TRBV4-1 to TRBJ2-7; either TRBD1 or TRBD2 may fit D (5 bases each). Looked up from germline, CDR1 is MGHRA and CDR2 is YSYEKL. Trimming left V 0 bases short and J 3 bases short, with 15 bases between. This CDR3 has 16 residues. The CDR3: CASSQERGPAGYEQYF. In DNA form, the CDR3 reads TGCGCCAGCAGCCAAGAAAGGGGACCGGCCGGCTACGAGCAGTACTTC.

The chain has TRBV30 and TRBJ2-1, with a tentative D call TRBD2 (5 bases). Per germline, CDR1 GTSNPN and CDR2 SVGIG (reference sequence). This CDR3 comprises 13 residues. V lost 1 base and J lost 3, with 7 bases in between. The CDR3 region is CAWSDSGYNEQFF. CDR3 nucleotides: TGTGCCTGGAGTGACAGCGGCTACAATGAGCAGTTCTTC.

This clonotype was seen repeatedly, ten times or more. V is TRBV28 and J is TRBJ2-3, with 8 nucleotides matching TRBD2. Trimming cost V 1 base and J 2 bases; bases outside gene matches: 8. Per germline, CDR1 MDHEN and CDR2 SYDVKM. CDR3 size: 17 residues. For the CDR3, the DNA is TGTGCCAGCAGTTTATCCGGAGTAGCGGGATTCACAGATACGCAGTATTTT. Its translation is CASSLSGVAGFTDTQYF.

This clonotype showed up just a few times. J is TRBJ2-4 and V is TRBV4-1; D unresolved. V dropped 0 bases and J dropped 0 bases, with 15 bases sitting between them. The CDR3 runs to 18 residues. Looked up from germline, CDR1 is MGHRA and CDR2 is YSYEKL. CDR3 sequence (DNA): TGCGCCAGCAGCCAAGATCCCGGGTTCAGGATAGCCAAAAACATTCAGTACTTC. This codes for CASSQDPGFRIAKNIQYF.

This clonotype showed up just a few times. This rearrangement joins TRBV19 to TRBJ2-7; the D call may be TRBD1 or TRBD2 (5 bases each). CDR1 and CDR2 from the germline V gene are LNHDA and SQIVND (reference sequence). CDR3 size: 14 residues. The V end was cut by 7 bases, the J end by 1 base, with 14 bases between. CDR3 coding DNA: TGTGCCAGTACCCCGGGACCAGCTTCCTACGAGCAGTACTTC. This sequence encodes CASTPGPASYEQYF.

This clonotype occurred a few times. The chain carries TRBV5-8 and TRBJ2-7, with unresolved D. V dropped 4 bases and J dropped 7 bases, with 15 bases sitting between them. Germline-derived CDR1 and CDR2 are SGHTS and YDEGEE. CDR3 length equals 13 residues. The CDR3 sequence: CASSVAGPREQYF. Written as DNA, the CDR3 is TGTGCCAGCAGCGTTGCTGGGCCCCGGGAGCAGTACTTC. The full variable domain, its missing parts supplied by reference TRBV5-8 and TRBJ2-7, is EAGVTQSPTHLIKTRGQQATLRCSPISGHTSVYWYQQALGLGLQFLLWYDEGEERNRGNFPPRFSGRQFPNYSSELNVNALELEDSALYLCASSVAGPREQYFGPGTRLTVT.

This clonotype was picked up many times. V and J are TRBV20-1 and TRBJ2-3, with no clear D. The CDR3 sequence is 11 residues long. With 5 bases removed from V and 8 bases from J, the gap between germline ends came to 11 bases. Looked up from germline, CDR1 is DFQATT and CDR2 is SNEGSKA (reference sequence). CDR3 protein: CSAHRFSTQYF. The CDR3 bases are TGCAGTGCTCATAGGTTTAGTACGCAGTATTTT.

This clonotype was seen repeatedly, ten times or more. CDR3 sequence (DNA): TGCGCCAGCAGCCCCGGCGGGAGGTCCTACGAGCAGTACTTC. Its translation: CASSPGGRSYEQYF. The genes are TRBV5-1 and TRBJ2-7; the match to TRBD2 covers 8 bases. The CDR3 runs 14 residues. The J segment lost 1 base and the V segment lost 4 bases, leaving 4 bases of the junction unmatched. From germline, CDR1 is SGHRS and CDR2 YFSETQ.

This clonotype was seen only a few times. Here the CDR3 reads CSARSAGSGNSPLHF. CDR3 in DNA: TGCAGTGCTAGAAGTGCGGGGAGTGGAAATTCACCCCTCCACTTT. The chain is built from TRBV20-1 and TRBJ1-6, with D uncertain. The CDR3 covers 15 residues. Deletions cut 2 bases from V and 7 bases from J, with 15 bases between. Germline loops: CDR1 DFQATT, CDR2 SNEGSKA (reference sequence).

As regards this clonotype: A much larger clone lies one base from this, so it may be a read error. The V and J genes are TRBV7-9 and TRBJ1-2; tentative D call: TRBD1 (5 bases). CDR3 length: 13 residues. CDR1 is SEHNR, CDR2 FQNEAQ, per germline (reference sequence). CDR3 sequence reads: CTSSRGPENGYTF. The CDR3 DNA is TGTACCAGCAGTCGGGGCCCAGAGAATGGCTACACCTTC.

This chain links TRBV5-1 with TRBJ2-7, with 7 bases aligning to TRBD1. V trimming: 0 bases; J trimming: 3 bases; junction bases outside the gene matches: 6. The CDR3 is made up of 15 amino acids. In germline, CDR1 is SGHRS, CDR2 YFSETQ. The CDR3 nucleotides read TGCGCCAGCAGCTTGGTCATGGGACAGTTCTACGAGCAGTACTTC. This gives the protein CASSLVMGQFYEQYF.

This chain uses TRBV11-2 with TRBJ2-7; maybe TRBD1 (5 bases). Trimming took off 1 base at V and 3 bases at J, with 16 bases between the two ends. Germline V CDR1 and CDR2: SGHAT, FQNNGV. This CDR3 has 16 residues. The CDR3 spells CASSLVAEQRGYEQYF. In DNA, the CDR3 is TGTGCCAGCAGCTTAGTCGCAGAGCAAAGGGGCTACGAGCAGTACTTC.

This clonotype occurred a few times. This chain uses TRBV24-1 with TRBJ2-6; perhaps TRBD2 as D (5 bases). V was cut by 5 bases and J by 0 bases, with 7 bases left in between. Germline values: CDR1 KGHDR, CDR2 SFDVKD. The CDR3 sequence is 15 residues long. The chain's CDR3 is CATSAGLSGANVLTF. Here the CDR3 DNA reads TGTGCCACCAGTGCCGGACTCTCTGGGGCCAACGTCCTGACTTTC.

This clonotype has at least ten counts. This sequence joins TRBV20-1 and TRBJ2-3; D unresolved. The CDR3 covers 14 residues. The germline gives CDR1 DFQATT, CDR2 SNEGSKA (reference sequence). Trimming removed 0 bases from V and 2 bases from J, with 9 bases in between. CDR3 nucleotides: TGCAGTGCTAGAGATTGGGTCGACACAGATACGCAGTATTTT. This translates into CSARDWVDTDTQYF.

This clonotype has just a few counts. The chain is built from TRBV9 and TRBJ2-3; D call uncertain. Per germline, CDR1 SGDLS and CDR2 YYNGEE. The CDR3 spans 17 residues. The V gene lost 3 bases and the J gene lost 11 bases, with 28 bases spanning the gap. Written as DNA, the CDR3 is TGTGCCAGCAGCGCCAGTAGACTCGGGTCGTTGGGCTCTGGGCAGTATTTT. It encodes CASSASRLGSLGSGQYF.

This clonotype was recorded many times. This chain uses TRBV15 with TRBJ2-7, with D perhaps TRBD1 (5 bases). V was shortened by 0 bases and J by 6 bases, with 18 bases between the two germline ends. This CDR3 has 16 amino acids. Germline CDR1 and CDR2: LNHNV and YYDKDF (reference sequence). In DNA form, the CDR3 reads TGTGCCACCAGCAGAGAAAGGAACGGGTTTAGGGGCGAGCAGTACTTC. Translation: CATSRERNGFRGEQYF.

The chain links TRBV6-1 to TRBJ1-1; 9 nucleotides align to TRBD1. V gave up 11 bases and J gave up 5 bases; unmatched junction bases: 18. There are 16 residues in the CDR3. The V gene's germline CDR1 is MNHNS and CDR2 SASEGT. The CDR3 nucleotides read TGTGCCTCCCGGGAGTCGGCGGGACAGGGAGTTACTGAAGCTTTCTTT. This sequence encodes CASRESAGQGVTEAFF.

The rearrangement links TRBV15 to TRBJ1-5, with D unresolved. The CDR3 sequence is 13 residues long. V lost 5 bases and J lost 1, with 6 bases in between. CDR1 and CDR2 (germline): LNHNV, YYDKDF (reference sequence). Written as DNA, the CDR3 is TGTGCCACCAGCCCAAGGAGCAATCAGCCCCAGCATTTT. This encodes CATSPRSNQPQHF. The full variable domain, its missing parts supplied by reference TRBV15 and TRBJ1-5, is DAMVIQNPRYQVTQFGKPVTLSCSQTLNHNVMYWYQQKSSQAPKLLFHYYDKDFNNEADTPDNFQSRRPNTSFCFLDIRSPGLGDTAMYLCATSPRSNQPQHFGDGTRLSIL.

This clonotype has ten or more counts. This chain links TRBV27 with TRBJ1-1, with D perhaps matching TRBD1 (6 bases). Germline V CDR1 and CDR2: MNHEY, SMNVEV (reference sequence). V dropped 0 bases and J dropped 6 bases, with 8 bases sitting between them. CDR3 length: 13 amino acids. The CDR3 loop is CASSLSRQAEAFF. The CDR3, as DNA: TGTGCCAGCAGTTTATCCCGACAGGCTGAAGCTTTCTTT.

The chain has TRBV2 and TRBJ2-2, with 10 bases aligning to TRBD1. J lost 5 bases, V lost 10 bases, and 4 bases had no gene match. Germline V gene data show CDR1 as SNHLY and CDR2 as FYNNEI. The CDR3 has 13 amino acids. CDR3 nucleotide sequence: TGTGCCATCCCGGACAGGGGGACCGGGGAGCTGTTTTTT. Amino acids: CAIPDRGTGELFF.